This T cell receptor (beta chain) was found in a study of T cell responses to AZD1222 COVID-19 vaccine. Regarding the study as a whole: There were mostly white British donors and more females than males, and clonal diversity was possibly underestimated. Nearly half of unique spike-specific TCRs reportedly avoided B.1.351 and B.1.1.7 mutated regions. Across the whole spike, CD4 TCRs peaked at regions 160-218 and 743-854.

Produced via immunoSEQ multiplex PCR; TCRdb's table is partial and in-frame only. The sample yields roughly 180,000 clones, about 93% seen once. A remark on this clone: Its antigen is undetermined.

Specimen: peripheral blood, collected on day 0 of AZD1222 vaccination. The source is an adult in good health.

The CDR3 nucleotides read TGTGCCAGCACCCAAGGGGGGAACACTGAAGCTTTCTTT. Translating gives CASTQGGNTEAFF. V gene TRBV27 combines with J gene TRBJ1-1, with a weak D call TRBD1 (6 bases). The CDR3 sequence is 13 residues long. Germline V CDR1 and CDR2: MNHEY, SMNVEV (reference sequence). Trimming took 7 bases from V and 1 from J, leaving 10 bases between them.